Sequencing of this T cell receptor (beta chain) was carried out in a study of blood T cell repertoires in COVID-19. About the research overall: Italy, Spain and the United States were the sources of the convalescent and acute COVID-19 samples. The analysed material was cDNA or gDNA that came from T cells, B-cell-depleted T cells, or PBMCs.

Per the original methods: Amplification with reference gene primers provided the estimates of nucleated cell counts. Profiling relied on immunoSEQ multiplex PCR, and the TCRdb table lists in-frame clones only, not all of them. The V and J calls and clone size are taken from that table; D and trimming were inferred from the DNA. The repertoire includes about 110,000 clones, more than 65% of them detected once, and over 3.5% sits in the top ten. Germline CDR1 ENHRY, CDR2 SYGVKD. This CDR3 region has 13 residues. Deletions cut 8 bases from V and 8 bases from J, with 16 bases between. The receptor was isolated from a woman older than 75 with acute or convalescent COVID-19. The source material was peripheral blood. V usage is TRBV10-3 and J usage is TRBJ2-1; D gene ambiguous. The CDR3 spells CAIDERPGDEQFF. The CDR3 DNA reads TGTGCCATCGATGAGAGGCCCGGCGATGAGCAGTTCTTC.